Below are 17 T cell receptor beta chains sequenced from a single sample in a study of cytomegalovirus exposure and HLA in healthy donors. Method: immunoSEQ multiplex PCR; TCRdb's copy keeps in-frame clones and lacks some. The sample records about 140,000 clones, about 83% being singletons. Sequenced sample: PBMCs. Receptors were obtained from a woman in her twenties or thirties in good health and CMV-seronegative.

The CDR3 here is CASSLGLYPDTQYF. DNA of the CDR3: TGTGCCAGCAGCTTGGGCTTATATCCAGATACGCAGTATTTT. V is TRBV7-3 and J is TRBJ2-3; D ambiguous. Trimming took 3 bases from V and 4 from J, leaving 11 bases between them. The CDR3 consists of 14 residues. Germline CDR1 is SGHTA and CDR2 is FQGTGA.

The chain joins TRBV5-1 to TRBJ2-3; D perhaps matches TRBD1 (6 bases). From germline, CDR1 is SGHRS and CDR2 YFSETQ. The CDR3 runs 15 residues. Trimming shortened V by 5 bases and J by 0 bases, and 13 bases separated the two germline ends. The CDR3 spells CASRPDSTSTDTQYF. The CDR3 DNA reads TGCGCCAGCAGACCGGACAGCACTAGCACAGATACGCAGTATTTT.

This chain links TRBV29-1 with TRBJ2-1; D might be TRBD2 (5 bases). Germline V gene lookup returns CDR1 SQVTM and CDR2 ANQGSEA. V lost 3 bases and J lost 7, with 7 bases in between. This CDR3 is 11 amino acids long. The CDR3 region has the DNA TGCAGCGTTGAGGACTTTAATGAGCAGTTCTTC. Protein: CSVEDFNEQFF.

Only a few counts were recorded for this clone. The chain has TRBV28 and TRBJ2-7, with D perhaps TRBD1 (6 bases). Looked up from germline, CDR1 is MDHEN and CDR2 is SYDVKM. The CDR3 has 13 residues. Trimming stripped 6 bases from V and 2 bases from J, with 11 bases between. CDR3 bases: TGTGCCAGCAGGTTCCGGGACACCTACGAGCAGTACTTC. Protein sequence: CASRFRDTYEQYF.

The V gene is TRBV19, the J gene TRBJ1-6; D perhaps matches TRBD1 (6 bases). The germline gives CDR1 LNHDA, CDR2 SQIVND (reference sequence). The V and J ends lost 1 base and 7 bases respectively, with 11 bases between them. CDR3 length equals 15 residues. CDR3 DNA sequence: TGTGCCAGTAGTATAGGGGGGCCCGGGAATTCACCCCTCCACTTT. Encoded protein: CASSIGGPGNSPLHF.

This clone was picked up one time. The J gene is TRBJ2-1, the V gene TRBV10-3; 7 bases are a match to TRBD2. CDR3 length: 17 amino acids. Germline CDR1 ENHRY, CDR2 SYGVKD. V gave up 2 bases and J gave up 0 bases; unmatched junction bases: 7. The CDR3 reads CAISEPPGGGSYNEQFF. The CDR3 nucleotides are TGTGCCATCAGTGAGCCCCCTGGCGGGGGCTCCTACAATGAGCAGTTCTTC.

The chain has TRBV28 and TRBJ2-7; 8 bases map to TRBD2. The junction had 13 bases not matched to a gene; V was cut back by 6 bases and J by 6 bases. CDR3 length: 15 amino acids. CDR1 is MDHEN, CDR2 SYDVKM, per germline. CDR3 sequence reads: CASRDRGGRSTEQYF. In nucleotides, the CDR3 is TGTGCCAGCAGGGATCGGGGGGGCCGGTCCACCGAGCAGTACTTC. Drawing the rest from reference TRBV28 and TRBJ2-7, the complete variable domain is DVKVTQSSRYLVKRTGEKVFLECVQDMDHENMFWYRQDPGLGLRLIYFSYDVKMKEKGDIPEGYSVSREKKERFSLILESASTNQTSMYLCASRDRGGRSTEQYFGPGTRLTVT.

The chain carries TRBV7-8 and TRBJ2-1, with 11 positions matching TRBD2. The junction had 12 bases not matched to a gene; V was cut back by 4 bases and J by 7 bases. This CDR3 region has 17 residues. The V gene's germline CDR1 is SGHVS and CDR2 FQNEAQ. This CDR3 reads CASSSAASGGSRNEQFF. The CDR3 DNA sequence: TGTGCCAGCAGCTCCGCCGCTAGCGGGGGGTCAAGAAATGAGCAGTTCTTC. Variable domain in full (rest from reference TRBV7-8 and TRBJ2-1): GAGVSQSPRYKVAKRGQDVALRCDPISGHVSLFWYQQALGQGPEFLTYFQNEAQLDKSGLPSDRFFAERPEGSVSTLKIQRTQQEDSAVYLCASSSAASGGSRNEQFFGPGTRLTVL.

The rearrangement uses TRBV6-5 and TRBJ1-1; possibly TRBD1 for D (6 bases). Germline V lookup: CDR1 MNHEY, CDR2 SVGAGI. Trimming removed 2 bases at V and 10 bases at J, with 11 bases between. This CDR3 has 12 amino acids. The CDR3 is CASSYPGGRAFF. The CDR3 coding sequence is TGTGCCAGCAGTTACCCGGGGGGCAGAGCTTTCTTT.

The rearrangement uses TRBV4-1 and TRBJ1-5, with D perhaps matching TRBD1 (6 bases). V was pared by 3 bases and J by 4 bases, with 22 bases between. This CDR3 contains 18 residues. Germline V lookup: CDR1 MGHRA, CDR2 YSYEKL. CDR3 protein: CASSQGGRNREGNQPQHF. The CDR3 DNA is TGCGCCAGCAGCCAGGGGGGCCGTAACAGGGAGGGAAATCAGCCCCAGCATTTT.

This rearrangement joins TRBV11-2 to TRBJ2-3; 8 positions match TRBD2. V shed 5 bases, J shed 5 bases, and the junction held 9 bases outside the gene matches. The CDR3 has 15 residues. Germline assignment: CDR1 SGHAT and CDR2 FQNNGV. The CDR3 here is CASSEGAGGKDTQYF. In DNA form, the CDR3 reads TGTGCCAGCAGCGAGGGCGCGGGGGGTAAAGATACGCAGTATTTT.

This rearrangement joins TRBV5-1 to TRBJ2-3; maybe TRBD2 (6 bases). The V gene's germline CDR1 is SGHRS and CDR2 YFSETQ. The CDR3 consists of 19 residues. Trimming left V 3 bases short and J 2 bases short, with 25 bases between. The CDR3 bases are TGCGCCAGCAGCTCCGCCGGAGGGCGAACCCTTAATGTCACAGATACGCAGTATTTT. Translating it yields CASSSAGGRTLNVTDTQYF.

The rearrangement links TRBV29-1 to TRBJ2-7; weak D call: TRBD2 (6 bases). The CDR3 spans 15 residues. V was trimmed by 7 bases and J by 0 bases, leaving 19 bases between them. Germline-derived CDR1 and CDR2 are SQVTM and ANQGSEA. The CDR3 protein is CSARGSTGDSYEQYF. CDR3 bases: TGCAGCGCCCGAGGCTCAACGGGGGACTCCTACGAGCAGTACTTC.

The V gene is TRBV4-1, the J gene TRBJ2-1; the match to TRBD2 covers 13 bases. V gave up 2 bases and J gave up 8 bases; unmatched junction bases: 3. The germline CDR1 and CDR2 sequences are MGHRA and YSYEKL. The CDR3 length is 15 residues. As DNA, the CDR3 is TGCGCCAGCAGCCAAACTAGCGGGGGGGCCTATGAGCAGTTCTTC. Protein product: CASSQTSGGAYEQFF.

The chain uses TRBV29-1 and TRBJ2-5, with TRBD1 matching 9 bases. The CDR3 has 14 amino acids. V lost 7 bases and J lost 5; bases outside the gene matches: 11. Germline values: CDR1 SQVTM, CDR2 ANQGSEA. CDR3: CSAGNRGRSETQYF. Written as DNA, the CDR3 is TGCAGCGCCGGGAACAGGGGGCGTAGTGAGACCCAGTACTTC.

This clone turned up a few times. The CDR3 DNA is TGTGCCAGCAGTCACATAAGCCGGGATGGCTACACCTTC. It is translated as CASSHISRDGYTF. The chain links TRBV7-8 to TRBJ1-2, with D hard to call. CDR3 length equals 13 residues. Trimming removed 6 bases at V and 6 bases at J, with 14 bases between. Germline V gene data show CDR1 as SGHVS and CDR2 as FQNEAQ. The entire variable domain, with the rest obtained from reference TRBV7-8 and TRBJ1-2, is as follows: GAGVSQSPRYKVAKRGQDVALRCDPISGHVSLFWYQQALGQGPEFLTYFQNEAQLDKSGLPSDRFFAERPEGSVSTLKIQRTQQEDSAVYLCASSHISRDGYTFGSGTRLTVV.

This clone turned up a few times. The chain recombines TRBV19 with TRBJ1-5; 11 nucleotides agree with TRBD1. Per the germline V gene, CDR1 is LNHDA and CDR2 is SQIVND (reference sequence). V was pared by 3 bases and J by 6 bases, with 4 bases of the junction left unmatched. CDR3 length: 15 residues. Here the CDR3 reads CASSMSGTGGQPQHF. CDR3 nucleotide sequence: TGTGCCAGTAGTATGTCTGGGACAGGGGGTCAGCCCCAGCATTTT.